This TCR beta chain was identified in a study of T cell responses to AZD1222 COVID-19 vaccine. Study-level points and caveats: There were repertoire samples only from the period after the peak T cell response. Vaccine-associated CD4 TCRs spanned spike, dominant at 160-218 and 743-854. Baseline antibody screening turned up just six or seven seropositive AZD1222 recipients. Among the donors, most were white British and more were female, and clonal diversity was possibly underestimated.

The table came from immunoSEQ multiplex PCR; TCRdb's copy has only in-frame clones and leaves some out. This sample has about 160,000 clones, with 91% found just once. This clone was found once. What it binds is unknown. Germline CDR1 SGHDN, CDR2 FVKESK. This CDR3 is built from 15 residues. The germline V and J ends were trimmed by 1 base and 0 bases, with 7 bases remaining between them. Sequences were derived from peripheral blood, sampled 28 days after the second AZD1222 dose. The V gene is TRBV14, the J gene TRBJ2-4; D not resolved. The receptor was derived from an adult who received the AZD1222 COVID-19 vaccine. CDR3 in amino acids: CASSQGRGAKNIQYF. The CDR3 nucleotides are TGTGCCAGCAGCCAAGGCCGCGGAGCCAAAAACATTCAGTACTTC. The full variable domain, completed using reference TRBV14 and TRBJ2-4, is EAGVTQFPSHSVIEKGQTVTLRCDPISGHDNLYWYRRVMGKEIKFLLHFVKESKQDESGMPNNRFLAERTGGTYSTLKVQPAELEDSGVYFCASSQGRGAKNIQYFGAGTRLSVL.